The clone carrying this T cell receptor beta chain came up many times. The sample originates from a study of PD-1 blockade in classical Hodgkin lymphoma. The V segment lost 3 bases and the J segment 4 bases; nucleotides outside the gene matches: 5. Germline V gives CDR1 MDHEN, CDR2 SYDVKM. The CDR3 totals 14 residues. Following autologous stem cell transplantation, relapse occurred in every patient, and exposure to brentuximab vedotin varied. Progressive disease, partial response or complete response was each patient's best response. Sequencing used immunoSEQ multiplex PCR; TCRdb keeps in-frame clones, though not all of them. The data show around 45,000 clones, about two thirds seen once.

This chain connects TRBV28 to TRBJ1-1, with 7 bases matching TRBD1. The origin of this receptor is a human donor with classical Hodgkin lymphoma. The sequencing here drew on peripheral blood mononuclear cells (PBMCs), taken at baseline. The CDR3 bases are TGTGCCAGCAGTTTTACTTCAGGGGGCACTGAAGCTTTCTTT. It yields the protein CASSFTSGGTEAFF.